The 25 T cell receptor beta chains below come from one sample, sequenced in a study of cytomegalovirus exposure and HLA in healthy donors. Primers included in the PCR were 60 Vbeta and 13 Jbeta primers. TCRdb keeps only in-frame clones here, not all; method: immunoSEQ multiplex PCR. This sample has approximately 100,000 clones, with over 9% found just once. The sample comprised PBMCs. The origin of the receptors is a middle-aged man in good health and CMV-seropositive.

This clone was observed many times. The chain couples TRBV7-6 to TRBJ1-1; TRBD1 matches 11 bases. CDR1 is SGHVS and CDR2 is FNYEAQ in the germline V gene. The CDR3 length is 17 residues. V shed 2 bases and J 1 base; nucleotides not matched to a gene: 6. The CDR3 here is CASSLSGQGARNTEAFF. In nucleotides, the CDR3 is TGTGCCAGCAGCTTATCTGGACAGGGGGCGAGGAACACTGAAGCTTTCTTT.

This clone has a handful of counts. This chain joins TRBV5-1 and TRBJ2-5, with D possibly TRBD2 on 6 matching bases. Germline loops: CDR1 SGHRS, CDR2 YFSETQ. This CDR3 contains 14 residues. V lost 4 bases and J 3 bases, leaving 13 bases between the germline ends. CDR3 DNA: TGCGCCAGCAGCCCGGGACTGCGAGAAGAGACCCAGTACTTC. Its protein product is CASSPGLREETQYF.

The chain couples TRBV5-1 to TRBJ2-1; tentatively, D is TRBD2 (6 bases). Germline V gene sequence: CDR1 SGHRS, CDR2 YFSETQ. The CDR3 spans 14 residues. V was trimmed by 5 bases and J by 9 bases, leaving 18 bases between them. CDR3 DNA: TGCGCCAGCAGACCCGGGGACTCAAGGCCTGAGCAGTTCTTC. Amino acids: CASRPGDSRPEQFF.

The chain is built from TRBV7-9 and TRBJ2-5; possibly TRBD1 for D (5 bases). Germline CDR1 SEHNR, CDR2 FQNEAQ (reference sequence). This CDR3 comprises 14 residues. V dropped 4 bases and J dropped 2 bases, with 11 bases sitting between them. The CDR3 DNA is TGTGCCAGCAGCTCCTTCCAGGGACAAGAGACCCAGTACTTC. This translates into CASSSFQGQETQYF.

This clone was picked up a small number of times. V and J are TRBV5-4 and TRBJ2-5; D is perhaps TRBD2 (6 bases). Deletions cut 0 bases from V and 5 bases from J, with 8 bases between. Germline V gene data show CDR1 as SGHNT and CDR2 as YYREEE (reference sequence). The CDR3 length is 13 residues. The CDR3 nucleotides are TGTGCCAGCAGCTTGGTAGGAGGGGAGACCCAGTACTTC. This translates into CASSLVGGETQYF.

The rearrangement joins TRBV7-3 to TRBJ2-7, with a weak D call TRBD1 (6 bases). Germline V gene lookup returns CDR1 SGHTA and CDR2 FQGTGA. The CDR3 length is 12 residues. V was cut by 5 bases and J by 6 bases, with 11 bases left in between. The CDR3 DNA is TGTGCCAGCAGCCGGGACACGGGCGAGCAGTACTTC. Amino acids: CASSRDTGEQYF.

This clone was seen a single time. V gene TRBV10-2 combines with J gene TRBJ2-7; 9 nucleotides match TRBD2. Unmatched junction bases numbered 5, after V lost 7 bases and J lost 4 bases. Germline lookup yields CDR1 WSHSY and CDR2 SAAADI. The CDR3 is 13 residues long. CDR3 residues: CASTRAGGYEQYF. The CDR3 region has the DNA TGCGCCAGCACCCGAGCGGGGGGATACGAGCAGTACTTC.

This chain links TRBV2 with TRBJ2-3; a possible D gene is TRBD1 (6 bases). The CDR3 is 16 residues long. Germline values: CDR1 SNHLY, CDR2 FYNNEI. Deletions cut 3 bases from V and 0 bases from J, with 13 bases between. CDR3 in DNA: TGTGCCAGCAGTGAGGGACAACGTGCCAGCACAGATACGCAGTATTTT. The encoded protein is CASSEGQRASTDTQYF.

The gene calls are TRBV5-1 and TRBJ2-2; 10 positions match TRBD1. The junction had 5 bases not matched to a gene; V was cut back by 0 bases and J by 6 bases. Per the germline V gene, CDR1 is SGHRS and CDR2 is YFSETQ. This CDR3 comprises 16 residues. Here the CDR3 reads CASSLGTGGYAGELFF. CDR3 DNA: TGCGCCAGCAGCTTGGGGACAGGGGGATACGCCGGGGAGCTGTTTTTT.

This clone was detected a few times. The chain has TRBV7-3 and TRBJ2-3, with D maybe TRBD2 (6 bases). Germline CDR1 is SGHTA and CDR2 is FQGTGA. The CDR3 totals 16 residues. The ends were cut back, 3 bases at V and 2 bases at J, with 15 bases in the middle. CDR3 sequence: CASSFGSGSPTDTQYF. CDR3 DNA sequence: TGTGCCAGCAGCTTTGGTTCCGGGAGCCCCACAGATACGCAGTATTTT.

This clone was seen more than once but under ten times. This sequence joins TRBV4-1 and TRBJ1-2; D possibly corresponds to TRBD1 (5 bases). The germline V gene encodes CDR1 MGHRA and CDR2 YSYEKL. The CDR3 consists of 13 residues. The V end lost 9 bases, the J end lost 2 bases, and 13 bases lay between the germline ends. This CDR3 is CARRGSGNYGYTF. CDR3 in DNA: TGCGCCAGAAGGGGAAGTGGGAACTATGGCTACACCTTC.

The V gene is TRBV29-1, the J gene TRBJ2-2, with a tentative D call TRBD1 (6 bases). The germline CDR1 and CDR2 sequences are SQVTM and ANQGSEA. The CDR3 is 13 amino acids. The CDR3 DNA reads as TGCTCAGCAGGGGCCGGGAACACCGGGGAGCTGTTTTTT. Residues: CSAGAGNTGELFF.

The V call is TRBV28, the J call TRBJ1-5; D uncertain. The germline gives CDR1 MDHEN, CDR2 SYDVKM. Trimming shortened V by 2 bases and J by 3 bases, and 5 bases separated the two germline ends. This CDR3 has 13 residues. The CDR3 loop reads CASSLVYNQPQHF. CDR3 in DNA: TGTGCCAGCAGTTTAGTATACAATCAGCCCCAGCATTTT.

The rearrangement links TRBV11-2 to TRBJ1-6; D is possibly TRBD1 (6 bases). The CDR3 spans 15 residues. V was cut by 0 bases and J by 10 bases, with 13 bases left in between. The germline V gene has CDR1 SGHAT and CDR2 FQNNGV. CDR3 loop: CASSLETGGNSPLHF. DNA for the CDR3: TGTGCCAGCAGCTTAGAGACAGGAGGTAACTCACCCCTCCACTTT.

This clone was seen more than once but under ten times. This chain joins TRBV2 and TRBJ2-7; 10 nucleotides agree with TRBD2. With 6 bases clipped from V and 1 base from J, the junction kept 6 bases outside the gene matches. Germline CDR1 SNHLY, CDR2 FYNNEI. The CDR3 is 15 amino acids. CDR3 amino acids: CASSLKREGSYEQYF. For the CDR3, the DNA is TGTGCCAGCAGCCTAAAGCGGGAGGGATCCTACGAGCAGTACTTC. The variable domain in full, completed from reference TRBV2 and TRBJ2-7, reads EPEVTQTPSHQVTQMGQEVILRCVPISNHLYFYWYRQILGQKVEFLVSFYNNEISEKSEIFDDQFSVERPDGSNFTLKIRSTKLEDSAMYFCASSLKREGSYEQYFGPGTRLTVT.

This clone was seen a handful of times. V usage is TRBV7-2 and J usage is TRBJ1-1; D is undetermined. This CDR3 contains 13 residues. V shed 3 bases and J shed 3 bases, with 8 bases lying between them. Germline CDR1 is SGHTA and CDR2 is FQGNSA. CDR3 nucleotide sequence: TGTGCCAGCAGCTTTAAACGGGACACTGAAGCTTTCTTT. Translating gives CASSFKRDTEAFF.

The chain carries TRBV5-8 and TRBJ1-5; D may be TRBD1 (6 bases). The germline V and J ends were trimmed by 1 base and 3 bases, with 17 bases remaining between them. CDR1 is SGHTS and CDR2 is YDEGEE in the germline V gene. The CDR3 is 17 residues long. The CDR3 reads CASSLLRGSQYNQPQHF. The CDR3, as DNA: TGTGCCAGCAGCTTGTTGAGGGGGTCACAGTACAATCAGCCCCAGCATTTT.

This clone was found a few times. The J gene is TRBJ2-1, the V gene TRBV7-9; 8 nucleotides align to TRBD2. Germline V lookup: CDR1 SEHNR, CDR2 FQNEAQ (reference sequence). The CDR3 has 16 residues. With 4 bases clipped from V and 7 bases from J, the junction kept 12 bases outside the gene matches. The CDR3 is CASSSGGAGLSNEQFF. The CDR3 DNA sequence: TGTGCCAGCAGCTCGGGGGGGGCCGGACTATCTAATGAGCAGTTCTTC.

J is TRBJ2-6 and V is TRBV11-2; no definite D call. Germline CDR1 reads SGHAT; CDR2 reads FQNNGV. The CDR3 contains 15 residues. Trimming shortened V by 5 bases and J by 0 bases, and 8 bases separated the two germline ends. The CDR3 reads CASSTQFSGANVLTF. CDR3 nucleotide sequence: TGTGCCAGCAGCACACAATTCTCTGGGGCCAACGTCCTGACTTTC.

This clone was counted a few times. The chain couples TRBV10-1 to TRBJ2-7; 9 bases are a match to TRBD2. Looked up from germline, CDR1 is WNHNN and CDR2 is SYGVQD (reference sequence). CDR3 length: 15 amino acids. V lost 0 bases and J lost 4; bases outside the gene matches: 4. The CDR3 protein is CASSESRAGGYEQYF. CDR3 nucleotides: TGCGCCAGCAGTGAGTCGAGAGCGGGAGGATACGAGCAGTACTTC.

The CDR3 DNA is TGTGCCAGCAGTTCCCAGGGGACGTCCGATGAGCAGTTCTTC. It specifies CASSSQGTSDEQFF. The chain has TRBV27 and TRBJ2-1; tentatively, D is TRBD1 (6 bases). Germline V CDR1 and CDR2: MNHEY, SMNVEV (reference sequence). The CDR3 is 14 residues long. V was trimmed by 4 bases and J by 8 bases, leaving 15 bases between them.

A few counts support this clone. The rearrangement joins TRBV7-9 to TRBJ1-2, with 8 bases that match TRBD1. This CDR3 spans 15 amino acids. The germline gives CDR1 SEHNR, CDR2 FQNEAQ (reference sequence). J was trimmed by 5 bases and V by 2 bases; bases with no gene match: 7. The CDR3 protein is CASSLPYRGKYGYTF. The DNA for the CDR3 is TGTGCCAGCAGCTTACCTTACAGGGGGAAATATGGCTACACCTTC.

This chain connects TRBV10-3 to TRBJ1-5, with 7 nucleotides matching TRBD1. This CDR3 has 15 amino acids. The junction had 4 bases not matched to a gene; V was cut back by 0 bases and J by 5 bases. Germline-derived CDR1 and CDR2 are ENHRY and SYGVKD. The CDR3 DNA reads TGTGCCATCAGTGAGTCGTACACAGGGGATCAGCCCCAGCATTTT. Protein sequence: CAISESYTGDQPQHF.

This clone has just a few counts. The rearrangement uses TRBV28 and TRBJ2-7; 10 bases are a match to TRBD1. Germline assignment: CDR1 MDHEN and CDR2 SYDVKM. This CDR3 is 16 amino acids long. Losses at the gene ends were 6 bases for V and 7 bases for J; bases not matched to a gene: 15. CDR3 residues: CASRTPLGTGEREQYF. Here the CDR3 DNA reads TGTGCCAGCAGAACCCCCCTTGGGACAGGGGAAAGGGAGCAGTACTTC.

Remarks on this clone: At one end the junction does not follow the germline gene, possibly because of a read error. The chain employs TRBV27 and TRBJ2-7, with 9 positions matching TRBD2. This CDR3 is 15 amino acids long. CDR1 is MNHEY, CDR2 SMNVEV, per germline (reference sequence). The CDR3 DNA follows: TGTGCCAGCAGTCTATCTAGCGGGAATCGCTACGAGCAGTACTTC. Protein sequence: CASSLSSGNRYEQYF.